The rows below give T cell receptor beta chains drawn from one sample of a study of identical twins. One entry per CDR3 protein, called by TCRdb with MiXCR from the 5' RACE reads. The sample includes some 1,600,000 distinct CDR3 sequences, about 32% of them seen just once. The sample comprised cord blood. The receptor source for this set is a newborn girl in good health. The CDR3 runs from the conserved cysteine through the conserved F or W. Each record gives: J gene, clone size, V gene, D gene, CDR3 DNA, CDR3 protein. D genes are given only for firm matches. Rows give clone size only sometimes, using once, few, many, or a class for an expanded clone.

TRBJ2-5 | - | TRBV6-2/TRBV6-3 | TRBD2 | TGTGCCAGCAGACTAGCGGGGGCAATTGAGCAGTACTTC | CASRLAGAIEQYF
TRBJ2-1 | - | TRBV20-1 | - | TGCAGTGCTAGAGGGCGCCCAGGTGAGCAGTTCTTC | CSARGRPGEQFF
TRBJ2-2 | - | TRBV10-3 | - | TGTGCCATCAGTGAGGGCTTAGCCGGGGAGCTGTTTTTT | CAISEGLAGELFF
TRBJ1-5 | - | TRBV6-5 | TRBD1 | TGTGCCAGCAGTTACTCGACCGGGACAGGGCACAATAGCAATCAGCCCCAGCATTTT | CASSYSTGTGHNSNQPQHF
TRBJ1-2 | many | TRBV7-9 | TRBD1 | TGTGCCAGCAGCCCAGGGGGCTACTATGGCTACACCTTC | CASSPGGYYGYTF
TRBJ2-7 | few | TRBV29-1 | - | TGCAGCGTTCGGACAGCTGCCGCGGGGCACCCCTACGAGCAGTACTTC | CSVRTAAAGHPYEQYF
TRBJ2-2 | - | TRBV20-1 | - | TGCAGTGCTAGAAAGGGAAGTGGTGGCGGGGAGCTGTTTTTT | CSARKGSGGGELFF
TRBJ1-2 | - | TRBV3-1 | TRBD1 | TGTGCCAGCAGCCCAGGGACAGGGGGTATTAACTATGGCTACACCTTC | CASSPGTGGINYGYTF
TRBJ2-5 | - | TRBV3-1 | TRBD1 | TGTGCCAGCAGCCAAACCGGGACAGTAAAAGAGACCCAGTACTTC | CASSQTGTVKETQYF
TRBJ2-3 | few | TRBV7-2 | - | TGTGCCAGCAACTGGGTCGGGGAGGGCACAGATACGCAGTATTTT | CASNWVGEGTDTQYF
TRBJ2-7 | - | TRBV12-3/TRBV12-4 | TRBD1 | TGTGCCAGCGGACACTTCACAGGGGGCCTAGACGAGCAGTACTTC | CASGHFTGGLDEQYF
TRBJ2-1 | - | TRBV18 | TRBD2 | TGTGCCAGCTCACCAGGACTAGCGGGGGTCTACCACAATGAGCAGTTCTTC | CASSPGLAGVYHNEQFF
TRBJ2-5 | many | TRBV24-1 | - | TGTGCCACCAGCGAGACTTTGGGGGAGACCCAGTACTTC | CATSETLGETQYF
TRBJ2-4 | - | TRBV6-1 | TRBD2 | TGTGCCAGCAGCCTCAAATCACTAGCGGGCCGAGGCAAAAACATTCAGTACTTC | CASSLKSLAGRGKNIQYF
TRBJ1-2 | - | TRBV27 | - | TGTGCCAGCAGACGGGCCTCTAGCTATGGCTACACCTTC | CASRRASSYGYTF
TRBJ2-1 | once | TRBV7-6 | - | TGTGCCAGCAGCTTATTTCGTGCTGATGAGCGGTTCTTC | CASSLFRADERFF